The 25 T cell receptor beta chains below come from one sample, sequenced in a study of blood T cell repertoires in COVID-19. The protocol was immunoSEQ multiplex PCR, while the TCRdb copy is restricted to in-frame clones and leaves out a portion. Among roughly 200,000 clones listed, roughly 79% were seen once. The sample consisted of peripheral blood. The receptors shown here come from a woman in her thirties or forties with COVID-19, enrolled during active disease.

Details on this clone: Other DNA variants within this sample encode the same CDR3. The chain uses TRBV28 and TRBJ2-2; D not certain. The germline CDR1 and CDR2 sequences are MDHEN and SYDVKM. The CDR3 sequence is 12 residues long. V was pared by 2 bases and J by 4 bases, with 2 bases between. This chain's CDR3 is CASSLLTGELFF. CDR3 coding DNA: TGTGCCAGCAGTTTACTCACCGGGGAGCTGTTTTTT.

The chain employs TRBV28 and TRBJ2-1; 7 nucleotides line up with TRBD2. The V gene's germline CDR1 is MDHEN and CDR2 SYDVKM. The CDR3 covers 16 residues. V trimming: 6 bases; J trimming: 5 bases; junction bases outside the gene matches: 13. CDR3: CASSSPPGGRDNEQFF. The DNA for the CDR3 is TGTGCCAGCAGCAGCCCACCTGGCGGGAGAGACAATGAGCAGTTCTTC.

The chain carries TRBV15 and TRBJ1-2, with a weak D call TRBD1 (6 bases). This CDR3 comprises 18 residues. Trimming left V 1 base short and J 5 bases short, with 23 bases between. Germline CDR1 LNHNV, CDR2 YYDKDF (reference sequence). CDR3 in DNA: TGTGCCACCAGCAGAGGGGATTCGAGGTCGGTGGGGGCATATGGCTACACCTTC. It is translated as CATSRGDSRSVGAYGYTF.

This clone showed up just once. The CDR3, as DNA: TGTGCCTGGACTGGGAGGGACTATGGCTACACCTTC. Residues: CAWTGRDYGYTF. The chain employs TRBV30 and TRBJ1-2; D is uncertain. Germline V lookup: CDR1 GTSNPN, CDR2 SVGIG (reference sequence). V dropped 4 bases and J dropped 3 bases, with 9 bases sitting between them. The CDR3 sequence is 12 residues long.

The chain couples TRBV2 to TRBJ2-7; D is unresolved. CDR1 is SNHLY, CDR2 FYNNEI, per germline. V was shortened by 2 bases and J by 3 bases, with 5 bases between the two germline ends. CDR3 size: 12 residues. CDR3 loop: CASSEQNYEQYF. The DNA of the CDR3 is TGTGCCAGCAGTGAACAGAACTACGAGCAGTACTTC.

This clone was seen a single time. The rearrangement uses TRBV6-5 and TRBJ1-5, with 7 bases fitting TRBD1. The V and J ends lost 5 bases and 7 bases, in that order; junction bases with no gene match: 11. The CDR3 spans 15 residues. Germline-derived CDR1 and CDR2 are MNHEY and SVGAGI. The CDR3 coding sequence is TGTGCCAGCAGTCAAACCACAGGGGTGCGGCAGCCCCAGCATTTT. As protein: CASSQTTGVRQPQHF.

This chain joins TRBV6-5 and TRBJ1-5, with 8 bases aligning to TRBD1. Germline V gene data show CDR1 as MNHEY and CDR2 as SVGAGI. CDR3 size: 14 residues. V trimming: 4 bases; J trimming: 3 bases; junction bases outside the gene matches: 2. This CDR3 reads CASSWDRHNQPQHF. The CDR3 DNA sequence: TGTGCCAGCAGTTGGGACAGGCACAATCAGCCCCAGCATTTT.

This chain joins TRBV7-3 and TRBJ1-1; D is perhaps TRBD1 (6 bases). V was cut by 2 bases and J by 5 bases, with 12 bases left in between. Germline V CDR1 and CDR2: SGHTA, FQGTGA. The CDR3 sequence is 14 residues long. This CDR3 is CASSLVGGATEAFF. CDR3 DNA: TGTGCCAGCAGCTTAGTTGGGGGGGCAACTGAAGCTTTCTTT.

V and J are TRBV7-6 and TRBJ2-4, with D tentatively TRBD2 (6 bases). V lost 5 bases, J lost 4 bases, and 18 bases lay in between. This CDR3 comprises 16 residues. Per the germline V gene, CDR1 is SGHVS and CDR2 is FNYEAQ. The CDR3 loop reads CASSHQSGPYKNIQYF. The CDR3 DNA reads as TGTGCCAGCAGCCACCAAAGCGGGCCTTATAAAAACATTCAGTACTTC.

V is TRBV5-4 and J is TRBJ2-3; 10 nucleotides match TRBD1. This CDR3 has 15 residues. Trimming at V came to 4 bases and at J to 1 base, leaving 3 bases not matched to a gene. Germline CDR1 is SGHNT and CDR2 is YYREEE (reference sequence). CDR3 coding DNA: TGTGCCAGCAGCGCCGACAGGGGGCGCACAGATACGCAGTATTTT. It yields the protein CASSADRGRTDTQYF.

The V gene is TRBV2, the J gene TRBJ2-5, with TRBD2 identical over 14 bases. Looked up from germline, CDR1 is SNHLY and CDR2 is FYNNEI. Trimming cost V 5 bases and J 1 base; bases outside gene matches: 6. This CDR3 contains 17 residues. The CDR3 DNA follows: TGTGCCAGCAGTTCCGTTGGGACTAGCGGGGGCCAAGAGACCCAGTACTTC. This codes for CASSSVGTSGGQETQYF.

The rearrangement uses TRBV30 and TRBJ1-3, with a weak D call TRBD1 (5 bases). The V end was cut by 1 base, the J end by 1 base, with 8 bases between. CDR1 is GTSNPN and CDR2 is SVGIG in the germline V gene (reference sequence). CDR3 length equals 14 residues. The CDR3 reads CAWSETASGNTIYF. The CDR3 region has the DNA TGTGCCTGGAGTGAGACAGCATCTGGAAACACCATATATTTT.

V is TRBV14 and J is TRBJ2-5; 12 bases are shared with TRBD2. CDR1 and CDR2 from the germline V gene are SGHDN and FVKESK. This CDR3 has 15 residues. Trimming took 4 bases from V and 2 from J; bases not matched to a gene: 2. CDR3 protein: CASSLGLAGQETQYF. The CDR3 DNA sequence: TGTGCCAGCAGCCTCGGACTAGCGGGGCAAGAGACCCAGTACTTC. Combining the CDR3 with reference TRBV14 and TRBJ2-5 gives the whole variable domain EAGVTQFPSHSVIEKGQTVTLRCDPISGHDNLYWYRRVMGKEIKFLLHFVKESKQDESGMPNNRFLAERTGGTYSTLKVQPAELEDSGVYFCASSLGLAGQETQYFGPGTRLLVL.

The V gene is TRBV4-1, the J gene TRBJ2-1; a possible D gene is TRBD2 (5 bases). This CDR3 has 16 amino acids. CDR1 MGHRA and CDR2 YSYEKL come from the germline V gene. V gave up 0 bases and J gave up 7 bases, with 16 bases separating them. The CDR3 sequence: CASSQEASGGRNEQFF. The CDR3 bases are TGCGCCAGCAGCCAAGAGGCAAGCGGAGGAAGGAATGAGCAGTTCTTC.

The chain carries TRBV3-1 (or the pseudogene TRBV3-2) and TRBJ2-1, with D unresolved. Germline V gene sequence: CDR1 LGHDT, CDR2 YNNKEL (reference sequence). The CDR3 runs to 17 residues. V lost 0 bases to trimming and J lost 3 bases, with 15 bases between them. In DNA form, the CDR3 reads TGTGCCAGCAGCCAAGATAGGTGGCCACGGGTCTACAATGAGCAGTTCTTC. Encoded protein: CASSQDRWPRVYNEQFF.

J is TRBJ1-2 and V is TRBV18; possible D gene TRBD1, 6 bases. V lost 3 bases to trimming and J lost 8 bases, with 16 bases between them. The CDR3 covers 14 residues. The germline gives CDR1 KGHSH, CDR2 LQKENI. CDR3 region: CASSPLQGDKGYTF. CDR3 coding DNA: TGTGCCAGCTCACCCTTACAGGGAGATAAGGGCTACACCTTC.

The chain uses TRBV6-5 and TRBJ2-5, with D perhaps matching TRBD1 (6 bases). The CDR3 consists of 14 residues. Germline CDR1 and CDR2: MNHEY and SVGAGI. Trimming left V 4 bases short and J 7 bases short, with 16 bases between. CDR3 nucleotide sequence: TGTGCCAGCAGTTCCGACAGGTCCATTGGGACCCAGTACTTC. Translation: CASSSDRSIGTQYF.

The CDR3 nucleotides are TGTGCCAGCAGCTCATCGACAGGGTCCCACGAGCAGTACTTC. This sequence encodes CASSSSTGSHEQYF. The V gene is TRBV7-9, the J gene TRBJ2-7, with 7 bases identical to TRBD1. This CDR3 region has 14 residues. With 4 bases clipped from V and 5 bases from J, the junction kept 8 bases outside the gene matches. Germline CDR1 and CDR2: SEHNR and FQNEAQ (reference sequence).

This clone was observed once. One end of the junction varies from germline; a read error may be responsible. The sample carries other DNA sequences with the same CDR3. This chain links TRBV5-6 with TRBJ1-2, with D maybe TRBD1 (5 bases). The CDR3 extends over 14 amino acids. Germline V CDR1 and CDR2: SGHDT, YYEEEE. CDR3 in DNA: TGCGCCAGCAGCCGGCGGGGGGGTAACTATGGCTACACCTTC. It translates to CASSRRGGNYGYTF.

J is TRBJ2-5 and V is TRBV27; 8 positions agree with TRBD2. Germline trimming cut 1 base from V and 11 bases from J; bases unmatched to any gene: 9. CDR1 is MNHEY, CDR2 SMNVEV, per germline (reference sequence). The CDR3 runs to 14 residues. The CDR3 DNA reads as TGTGCCAGCAGTTTATTGCCCCTAACTAGCGGACAGTACTTC. It specifies CASSLLPLTSGQYF.

The chain links TRBV4-2 to TRBJ2-2; the match to TRBD2 covers 8 bases. The CDR3 length is 17 residues. CDR1 and CDR2 from the germline V gene are LGHNA and YNFKEQ. Unmatched junction bases numbered 16, after V lost 6 bases and J lost 7 bases. CDR3 sequence: CASRGSGATLGVGELFF. DNA of the CDR3: TGTGCCAGCAGGGGTAGCGGGGCCACCTTGGGAGTCGGGGAGCTGTTTTTT.

The chain combines TRBV19 with TRBJ1-2; 8 bases are shared with TRBD1. This CDR3 contains 12 residues. The V and J ends lost 3 bases and 9 bases, in that order; junction bases with no gene match: 3. Germline V gene lookup returns CDR1 LNHDA and CDR2 SQIVND (reference sequence). The CDR3 reads CASSIQGASYTF. The CDR3 DNA sequence: TGTGCCAGTAGTATCCAGGGGGCGAGCTACACCTTC.

Here the CDR3 reads CASSLEWQGGEKLFF. In DNA, the CDR3 is TGCGCCAGCAGCTTGGAATGGCAGGGGGGTGAAAAACTGTTTTTT. J is TRBJ1-4 and V is TRBV5-1; 7 positions agree with TRBD1. Trimming took 0 bases from V and 7 from J; bases not matched to a gene: 6. Germline lookup yields CDR1 SGHRS and CDR2 YFSETQ. The CDR3 runs to 15 residues. The full variable domain, rest sourced from reference TRBV5-1 and TRBJ1-4, is KAGVTQTPRYLIKTRGQQVTLSCSPISGHRSVSWYQQTPGQGLQFLFEYFSETQRNKGNFPGRFSGRQFSNSRSEMNVSTLELGDSALYLCASSLEWQGGEKLFFGSGTQLSVL.

This clone has just a few counts. The chain employs TRBV11-1 and TRBJ2-3; 8 bases are a match to TRBD1. There are 15 residues in the CDR3. V shed 3 bases, J shed 2 bases, and the junction held 4 bases outside the gene matches. Germline CDR1 and CDR2: SGHAT and FQDESV (reference sequence). CDR3 DNA sequence: TGTGCCAGCAGCTTCAACAGGGGGAACACAGATACGCAGTATTTT. Its protein is CASSFNRGNTDTQYF.

The J gene is TRBJ1-6, the V gene TRBV6-5; D gene ambiguous. The germline V gene has CDR1 MNHEY and CDR2 SVGAGI. V lost 0 bases, J lost 7 bases, and 13 bases lay in between. This CDR3 spans 16 amino acids. The CDR3 bases are TGTGCCAGCAGTTACTCCTGGGAGTTCCTAAATTCACCCCTCCACTTT. Amino acid sequence: CASSYSWEFLNSPLHF.